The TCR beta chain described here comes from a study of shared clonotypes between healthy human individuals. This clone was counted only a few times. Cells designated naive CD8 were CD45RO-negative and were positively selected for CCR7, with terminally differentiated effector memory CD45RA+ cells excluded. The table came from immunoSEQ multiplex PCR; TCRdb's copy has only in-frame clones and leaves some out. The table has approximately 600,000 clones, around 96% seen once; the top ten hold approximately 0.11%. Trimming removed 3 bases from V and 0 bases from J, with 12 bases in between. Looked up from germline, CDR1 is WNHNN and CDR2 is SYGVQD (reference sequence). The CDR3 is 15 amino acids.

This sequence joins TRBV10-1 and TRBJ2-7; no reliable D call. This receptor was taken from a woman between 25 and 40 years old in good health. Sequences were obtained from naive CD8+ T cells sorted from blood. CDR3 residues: CASSDAGQNSYEQYF. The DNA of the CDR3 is TGCGCCAGCAGTGACGCCGGGCAGAACTCCTACGAGCAGTACTTC.